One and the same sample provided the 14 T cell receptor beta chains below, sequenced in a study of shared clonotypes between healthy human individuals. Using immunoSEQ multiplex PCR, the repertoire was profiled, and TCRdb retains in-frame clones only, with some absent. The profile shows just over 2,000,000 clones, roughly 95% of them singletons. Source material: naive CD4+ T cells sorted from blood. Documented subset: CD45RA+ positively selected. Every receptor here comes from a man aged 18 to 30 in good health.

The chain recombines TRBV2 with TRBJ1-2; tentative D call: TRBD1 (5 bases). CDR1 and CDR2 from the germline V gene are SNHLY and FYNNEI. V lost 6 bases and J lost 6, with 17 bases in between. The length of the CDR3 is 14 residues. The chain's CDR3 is CASRETALIHGYTF. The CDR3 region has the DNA TGTGCCAGCAGGGAGACAGCCCTTATACATGGCTACACCTTC.

The CDR3 DNA sequence: TGTGCCAGCAGTTACCGAGGGAGAGACTCCTACGAGCAGTACTTC. Protein: CASSYRGRDSYEQYF. The J gene is TRBJ2-7, the V gene TRBV6-5; perhaps TRBD2 as D (5 bases). The V and J ends lost 2 bases and 0 bases respectively, with 11 bases between them. The CDR3 is 15 amino acids. Germline V gives CDR1 MNHEY, CDR2 SVGAGI.

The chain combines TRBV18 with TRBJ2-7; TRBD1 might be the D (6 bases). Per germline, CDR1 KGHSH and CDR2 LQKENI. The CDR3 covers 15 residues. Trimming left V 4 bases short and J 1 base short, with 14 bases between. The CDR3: CASSRRQDLSYEQYF. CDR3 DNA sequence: TGTGCCAGCTCACGACGACAGGATCTTTCCTACGAGCAGTACTTC.

The CDR3 protein is CASRDQASSPLHF. The DNA for the CDR3 is TGTGCCAGCAGGGACCAGGCAAGTTCACCCCTCCACTTT. The V gene is TRBV2, the J gene TRBJ1-6; D is ambiguous. Germline CDR1 and CDR2: SNHLY and FYNNEI. V was clipped by 6 bases and J by 9 bases, with 12 bases between them. The CDR3 spans 13 residues.

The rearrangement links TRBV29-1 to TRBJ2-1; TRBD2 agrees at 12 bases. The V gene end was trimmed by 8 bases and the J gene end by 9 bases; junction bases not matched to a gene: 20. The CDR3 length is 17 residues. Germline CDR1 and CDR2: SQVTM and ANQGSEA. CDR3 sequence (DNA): TGCAGCTCCTATCAATCGCTAGCGGGAGGGCCTGTTGGTGAGCAGTTCTTC. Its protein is CSSYQSLAGGPVGEQFF.

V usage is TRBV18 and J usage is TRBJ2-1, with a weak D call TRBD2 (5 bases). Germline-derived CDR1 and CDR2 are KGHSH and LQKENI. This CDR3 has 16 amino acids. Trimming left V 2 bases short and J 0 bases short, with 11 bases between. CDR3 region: CASSPSGLSSYNEQFF. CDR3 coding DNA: TGTGCCAGCTCACCAAGCGGCCTGAGCTCCTACAATGAGCAGTTCTTC.

DNA of the CDR3: TGTGCCAGCACCTCAGGGGTAGGGCCCTACGAGCAGTACTTC. It is translated as CASTSGVGPYEQYF. The V call is TRBV28, the J call TRBJ2-7; possible D gene TRBD1, 6 bases. The CDR3 runs to 14 residues. Germline assignment: CDR1 MDHEN and CDR2 SYDVKM. Trimming removed 7 bases at V and 2 bases at J, with 15 bases between.

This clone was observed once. The CDR3 sequence: CASSPELFGAGELFF. The CDR3 DNA reads TGTGCCAGCAGCCCGGAACTATTCGGGGCCGGGGAGCTGTTTTTT. J is TRBJ2-2 and V is TRBV5-4; D might be TRBD2 (5 bases). This CDR3 region has 15 residues. V shed 4 bases and J shed 6 bases, with 16 bases lying between them. The germline V gene has CDR1 SGHNT and CDR2 YYREEE (reference sequence).

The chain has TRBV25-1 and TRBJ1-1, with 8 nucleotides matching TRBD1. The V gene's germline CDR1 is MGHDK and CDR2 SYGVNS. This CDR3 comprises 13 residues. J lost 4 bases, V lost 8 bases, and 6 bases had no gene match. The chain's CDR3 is CASALDRVTEAFF. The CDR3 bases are TGTGCCAGCGCCTTGGACAGGGTCACTGAAGCTTTCTTT.

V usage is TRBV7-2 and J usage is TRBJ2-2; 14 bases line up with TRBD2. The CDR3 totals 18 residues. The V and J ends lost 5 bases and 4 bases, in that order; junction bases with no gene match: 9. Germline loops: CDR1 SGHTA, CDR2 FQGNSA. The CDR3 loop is CASSAGLAGVYGTGELFF. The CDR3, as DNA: TGTGCCAGCAGCGCGGGACTAGCGGGGGTCTACGGCACCGGGGAGCTGTTTTTT.

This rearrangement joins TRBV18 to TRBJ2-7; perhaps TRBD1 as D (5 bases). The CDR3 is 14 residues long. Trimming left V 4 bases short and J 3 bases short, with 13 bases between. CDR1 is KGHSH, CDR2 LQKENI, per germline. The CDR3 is CASSHTTVIYEQYF. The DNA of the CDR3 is TGTGCCAGCTCACATACGACAGTGATCTACGAGCAGTACTTC.

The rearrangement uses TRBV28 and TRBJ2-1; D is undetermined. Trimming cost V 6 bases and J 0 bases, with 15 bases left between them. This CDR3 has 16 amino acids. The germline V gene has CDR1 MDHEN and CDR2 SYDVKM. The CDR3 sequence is CASSPNGLSSYNEQFF. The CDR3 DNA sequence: TGTGCCAGCAGCCCGAATGGGCTGAGCTCCTACAATGAGCAGTTCTTC.

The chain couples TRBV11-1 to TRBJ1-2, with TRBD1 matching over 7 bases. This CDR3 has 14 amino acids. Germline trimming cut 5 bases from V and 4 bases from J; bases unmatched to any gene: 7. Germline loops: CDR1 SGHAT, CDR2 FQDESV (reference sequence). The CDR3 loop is CASSTGQVGYGYTF. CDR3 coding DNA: TGTGCCAGCAGCACCGGACAGGTGGGCTATGGCTACACCTTC.

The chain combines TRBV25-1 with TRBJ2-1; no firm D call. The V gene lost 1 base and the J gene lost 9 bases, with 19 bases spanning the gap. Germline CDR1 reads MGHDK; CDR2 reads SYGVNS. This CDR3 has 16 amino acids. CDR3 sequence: CASSEFVGAPSIEQFF. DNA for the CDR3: TGTGCCAGCAGTGAATTTGTGGGCGCCCCCTCCATTGAGCAGTTCTTC.